This TCR beta chain stems from a study of blood T cell repertoires in COVID-19. Some clones are missing from TCRdb's copy, which holds only in-frame ones; the method was immunoSEQ multiplex PCR. Altogether about 360,000 clones are present, around nine tenths being singletons, with the ten largest covering about 7%. Trimming removed 9 bases at V and 4 bases at J, with 15 bases between. This CDR3 spans 13 amino acids. Germline values: CDR1 SEHNR, CDR2 FQNEAQ (reference sequence). The specimen sequenced was peripheral blood. The V call is TRBV7-9, the J call TRBJ1-1, with D unresolved. The clonotype comes from a woman in her fifties or sixties with COVID-19, enrolled during active disease. CDR3 residues: CASLIGGSTEAFF. The CDR3 nucleotides read TGTGCCAGTTTAATAGGAGGGTCCACTGAAGCTTTCTTT.